The 32 T cell receptor beta chains presented below share a single source sample, sequenced in a study of blood T cells in healthy people across ages. A J-beta primer mix and a sample-barcoded 5' primer were used in a second PCR of about 7 to 12 cycles. TCRdb recomputed calls from the 5' RACE reads with MiXCR, one row per CDR3 protein. The sample lists 800,000 to 950,000 distinct CDR3 sequences; approximately 35% were seen once. The specimen sequenced was blood. The receptor source for this set is a man aged 18 to 29 in good health.

The chain links TRBV12-3 or TRBV12-4 to TRBJ1-6; D is unclear. The CDR3 runs to 13 residues. With 5 bases removed from V and 3 bases from J, the gap between germline ends came to 5 bases. CDR3 amino acids: CASSANYNSPLHF. CDR3 nucleotides: TGTGCCAGCAGTGCCAACTATAATTCACCCCTCCACTTT.

This clonotype was counted many times. The gene calls are TRBV20-1 and TRBJ2-3; 10 bases match TRBD2. This CDR3 contains 17 residues. The ends lost 1 base at V and 2 bases at J; junction bases unmatched: 9. Per the germline V gene, CDR1 is DFQATT and CDR2 is SNEGSKA (reference sequence). CDR3: CSARAPSGGLNTDTQYF. The CDR3 region has the DNA TGCAGTGCTAGAGCCCCTAGCGGGGGCCTCAACACAGATACGCAGTATTTT.

In this sample, this clonotype turned up a few times. V gene TRBV5-1 combines with J gene TRBJ2-5, with TRBD2 as a possible D gene (5 bases). The CDR3 consists of 16 residues. Germline loops: CDR1 SGHRS, CDR2 YFSETQ. V dropped 3 bases and J dropped 1 base, with 16 bases sitting between them. CDR3 residues: CASSSVERTSQETQYF. Here the CDR3 DNA reads TGCGCCAGCAGCTCCGTCGAGCGGACCAGCCAAGAGACCCAGTACTTC. The full variable domain, rest sourced from reference TRBV5-1 and TRBJ2-5, is KAGVTQTPRYLIKTRGQQVTLSCSPISGHRSVSWYQQTPGQGLQFLFEYFSETQRNKGNFPGRFSGRQFSNSRSEMNVSTLELGDSALYLCASSSVERTSQETQYFGPGTRLLVL.

V and J are TRBV20-1 and TRBJ1-1; the D gene is possibly TRBD1 (5 bases). V dropped 3 bases and J dropped 4 bases, with 12 bases sitting between them. The germline V gene has CDR1 DFQATT and CDR2 SNEGSKA (reference sequence). This CDR3 has 13 residues. Here the CDR3 DNA reads TGCAGTGCTAGCCCCACGAGGGGCACTGAAGCTTTCTTT. Its translation: CSASPTRGTEAFF.

The chain is built from TRBV9 and TRBJ2-1, with D possibly being TRBD1 or TRBD2 (5 bases each). This CDR3 region has 14 residues. Trimming left V 5 bases short and J 9 bases short, with 18 bases between. Germline CDR1 is SGDLS and CDR2 is YYNGEE. CDR3 protein: CASSARDLEGEQFF. The CDR3 nucleotides read TGTGCCAGCAGTGCCCGGGACCTTGAGGGTGAGCAGTTCTTC.

The chain joins TRBV20-1 to TRBJ2-1; no clear D. With 0 bases removed from V and 4 bases from J, the gap between germline ends came to 10 bases. Germline-derived CDR1 and CDR2 are DFQATT and SNEGSKA (reference sequence). The CDR3 loop spans 14 amino acids. The CDR3 nucleotides are TGCAGTGCTAGAGAAATCGGAGAGTACAATGAGCAGTTCTTC. Amino acids: CSAREIGEYNEQFF.

There are a few counts of this clonotype. For the CDR3, the DNA is TGTGCTAGTGGTTTGGTTGGGACTGAAGCTTTCTTT. This sequence encodes CASGLVGTEAFF. The chain is built from TRBV12-5 and TRBJ1-1; D ambiguous. The CDR3 consists of 12 residues. Germline V lookup: CDR1 LGHNT, CDR2 FRNRAP. Deletions cut 0 bases from V and 5 bases from J, with 4 bases between.

The sample holds many counts of this clonotype. V is TRBV5-1 and J is TRBJ2-1; 10 bases are shared with TRBD1. J gave up 4 bases and V 2 bases, and 9 bases lay outside the gene matches. The germline gives CDR1 SGHRS, CDR2 YFSETQ. The length of the CDR3 is 17 residues. The CDR3 sequence is CASSLPTGTGAYNEQFF. The CDR3 DNA reads as TGCGCCAGCAGCTTACCAACCGGGACAGGGGCTTACAATGAGCAGTTCTTC.

A remark on this clonotype: Germline and junction disagree at one end, which may indicate a read error. V usage is TRBV28 and J usage is TRBJ2-3, with 8 bases identical to TRBD1. This CDR3 is 15 amino acids long. The V gene's germline CDR1 is MDHEN and CDR2 SYDVKM. The CDR3 loop reads CAGSRPGQGTDTRYF. CDR3 coding DNA: TGTGCCGGCAGTCGACCAGGACAGGGAACAGATACGCGGTATTTT.

The V and J genes are TRBV28 and TRBJ1-2; weak D call: TRBD1 (6 bases). The CDR3 is 12 amino acids. Germline-derived CDR1 and CDR2 are MDHEN and SYDVKM. Trimming stripped 3 bases from V and 8 bases from J, with 10 bases between. CDR3 coding DNA: TGTGCCAGCAGTTTTCAGGGGCTGGGCTACACCTTC. It is translated as CASSFQGLGYTF.

This clonotype was detected a few times. The chain has TRBV12-3 or TRBV12-4 and TRBJ1-2; D is uncertain. The V end was cut by 3 bases, the J end by 2 bases, with 10 bases between. This CDR3 spans 14 amino acids. The CDR3 reads CASSLSLPNYGYTF. CDR3 in DNA: TGTGCCAGCAGTTTGTCCCTACCGAACTATGGCTACACCTTC.

This clonotype was found a few times. The rearrangement joins TRBV7-9 to TRBJ1-5, with D hard to call. The length of the CDR3 is 13 residues. V was cut by 8 bases and J by 6 bases, with 14 bases left in between. Germline CDR1 SEHNR, CDR2 FQNEAQ (reference sequence). The CDR3 sequence: CASREGFGQPQHF. The CDR3 DNA reads as TGTGCCAGCCGAGAGGGCTTCGGTCAGCCCCAGCATTTT. Full variable domain (missing parts from reference TRBV7-9 and TRBJ1-5): DTGVSQNPRHKITKRGQNVTFRCDPISEHNRLYWYRQTLGQGPEFLTYFQNEAQLEKSRLLSDRFSAERPKGSFSTLEIQRTEQGDSAMYLCASREGFGQPQHFGDGTRLSIL.

The gene calls are TRBV6-2 or TRBV6-3 and TRBJ1-5, with 7 bases identical to TRBD1. The junction had 11 bases not matched to a gene; V was cut back by 6 bases and J by 3 bases. CDR3 length equals 16 residues. In germline, CDR1 is MNHEY, CDR2 SVGEGT. The CDR3 coding sequence is TGTGCCAGCAGAAGTCTCCGACAGGGCCTCAATCAGCCCCAGCATTTT. As protein: CASRSLRQGLNQPQHF.

This clonotype appeared a few times. DNA for the CDR3: TGTGCCAGCAGCCCCACAGCCAGGGAGGGAGCCGGGGAGCTGTTTTTT. It specifies CASSPTAREGAGELFF. This chain connects TRBV7-7 to TRBJ2-2; 7 bases agree with TRBD2. V shed 5 bases, J shed 6 bases, and the junction held 12 bases outside the gene matches. The CDR3 extends over 16 amino acids. CDR1 SSHAT and CDR2 FNYEAQ come from the germline V gene (reference sequence).

Details on this clonotype: The junction shows a germline mismatch at one end, possibly a read error. The rearrangement joins TRBV7-2 to TRBJ1-5; D unresolved. The germline V gene has CDR1 SGHTA and CDR2 FQGNSA. This CDR3 has 12 amino acids. The CDR3 reads CASILGHQPQHF. CDR3 nucleotide sequence: TGTGCCAGCATCTTAGGTCATCAGCCCCAGCATTTT.

This clonotype was recorded a few times. The gene calls are TRBV5-6 and TRBJ2-1, with TRBD2 identical over 10 bases. The end of the DNA is better explained by TRBJ2-7, so the J call may be wrong. Per germline, CDR1 SGHDT and CDR2 YYEEEE. The CDR3 has 16 amino acids. CDR3 in DNA: TGTGCCAGCAGCCTCCCTCCTAGCGGGGGCTACAATGAGCAGTACTTC. Its protein product is CASSLPPSGGYNEQYF.

The rearrangement uses TRBV24-1 and TRBJ2-2; maybe TRBD1 (6 bases). In germline, CDR1 is KGHDR, CDR2 SFDVKD. The CDR3 is 16 amino acids. V lost 4 bases, J lost 2 bases, and 13 bases lay in between. CDR3 residues: CATSDAGETNTGELFF. Here the CDR3 DNA reads TGTGCCACCAGTGACGCAGGGGAAACCAACACCGGGGAGCTGTTTTTT.

This clonotype has more than one count but fewer than ten. The gene calls are TRBV20-1 and TRBJ2-7; 7 bases are shared with TRBD2. The V and J ends lost 6 bases and 7 bases, in that order; junction bases with no gene match: 21. The length of the CDR3 is 16 residues. From germline, CDR1 is DFQATT and CDR2 SNEGSKA (reference sequence). The CDR3 region is CSATTYAGESYNEQYF. The CDR3 DNA follows: TGCAGTGCCACCACTTATGCGGGGGAGTCGTACAATGAGCAGTACTTC.

This clonotype was observed a few times. The V call is TRBV12-3 or TRBV12-4, the J call TRBJ1-3; D is uncertain. CDR3 size: 13 residues. V lost 8 bases, J lost 3 bases, and 11 bases lay in between. The CDR3 protein is CASSTRSGNTIYF. CDR3 in DNA: TGTGCCAGCTCAACAAGGAGTGGAAACACCATATATTTT.

This clonotype was counted only a few times. The chain couples TRBV15 to TRBJ1-1; no definite D call. V gave up 8 bases and J gave up 0 bases, with 13 bases separating them. CDR1 and CDR2 from the germline V gene are LNHNV and YYDKDF (reference sequence). CDR3 length: 14 residues. CDR3 residues: CATQMVGMNTEAFF. The CDR3 DNA reads TGTGCCACCCAAATGGTGGGTATGAACACTGAAGCTTTCTTT.

This clonotype was counted at least ten times. The rearrangement joins TRBV14 to TRBJ2-7; unclear D gene. Deletions cut 3 bases from V and 3 bases from J, with 18 bases between. The CDR3 length is 16 residues. Looked up from germline, CDR1 is SGHDN and CDR2 is FVKESK. For the CDR3, the DNA is TGTGCCAGCAGCCATTTCCCAGTGGACCCCAGCTACGAGCAGTACTTC. As protein: CASSHFPVDPSYEQYF.

The sample holds a few counts of this clonotype. The chain employs TRBV20-1 and TRBJ2-1; perhaps TRBD1 as D (6 bases). The CDR3 spans 17 residues. The V end was cut by 0 bases, the J end by 8 bases, with 23 bases between. Germline values: CDR1 DFQATT, CDR2 SNEGSKA (reference sequence). The DNA for the CDR3 is TGCAGTGCTAGAGATTCGACAGGCGCGCAACGTGGTGATGAGCAGTTCTTC. It translates to CSARDSTGAQRGDEQFF.

This clonotype has at least ten counts. The J gene is TRBJ2-1, the V gene TRBV20-1; 9 bases are a match to TRBD1. J gave up 7 bases and V 5 bases, and 0 bases lay outside the gene matches. The CDR3 is made up of 11 amino acids. Germline V gene lookup returns CDR1 DFQATT and CDR2 SNEGSKA (reference sequence). The CDR3 is CSAGQGNEQFF. The CDR3 region has the DNA TGCAGTGCTGGACAGGGGAATGAGCAGTTCTTC.

This chain's CDR3 is CSVGQGLNYGYTF. The CDR3 DNA sequence: TGCAGCGTTGGACAGGGGCTAAACTATGGCTACACCTTC. V gene TRBV29-1 combines with J gene TRBJ1-2; 8 positions match TRBD1. V lost 4 bases to trimming and J lost 2 bases; unmatched junction nucleotides: 3. Per the germline V gene, CDR1 is SQVTM and CDR2 is ANQGSEA. This CDR3 has 13 residues.

The rearrangement joins TRBV20-1 to TRBJ2-5; D is ambiguous. The V and J ends lost 3 bases and 1 base respectively, with 6 bases between them. The germline V gene has CDR1 DFQATT and CDR2 SNEGSKA (reference sequence). This CDR3 spans 12 amino acids. DNA of the CDR3: TGCAGTGCTAGCGTGGGCCAAGAGACCCAGTACTTC. Its protein is CSASVGQETQYF.

This clonotype was detected a few times. The J gene is TRBJ1-1, the V gene TRBV20-1; no clear D gene. Trimming cost V 0 bases and J 3 bases, with 5 bases left between them. Germline V CDR1 and CDR2: DFQATT, SNEGSKA (reference sequence). The CDR3 length is 12 residues. This CDR3 is CSARDSDTEAFF. Written as DNA, the CDR3 is TGCAGTGCTAGAGATTCTGACACTGAAGCTTTCTTT.

The chain links TRBV7-9 to TRBJ2-1; D uncertain. Near its end, the DNA agrees better with TRBJ2-7, so the J call may be wrong. Germline CDR1 reads SEHNR; CDR2 reads FQNEAQ (reference sequence). This CDR3 is built from 14 residues. CDR3 DNA sequence: TGTGCCAGCAGCTTATCCGGGCGCGGAGATGAGCAGTACTTC. This encodes CASSLSGRGDEQYF.

The V call is TRBV3-1, the J call TRBJ1-2; D is undetermined. Germline loops: CDR1 LGHDT, CDR2 YNNKEL (reference sequence). Deletions cut 0 bases from V and 3 bases from J, with 11 bases between. The CDR3 contains 15 residues. As DNA, the CDR3 is TGTGCCAGCAGCCAAGATAGCTGGGCCTACTATGGCTACACCTTC. Protein product: CASSQDSWAYYGYTF.

The J gene is TRBJ1-6, the V gene TRBV12-3 or TRBV12-4; no firm D call. The CDR3 is 12 residues long. Trimming took 3 bases from V and 10 from J, leaving 7 bases between them. In DNA form, the CDR3 reads TGTGCCAGCAGTTTTGTTGGCTCACCCCTCCACTTT. It codes for CASSFVGSPLHF.

This clonotype has a count of ten or more. This chain uses TRBV18 with TRBJ2-5; D is uncertain. The assigned J gene may be wrong: the sequence end matches TRBJ2-7 better. In germline, CDR1 is KGHSH, CDR2 LQKENI. This CDR3 contains 14 residues. As DNA, the CDR3 is TGTGCCAGCTCCTCGGCCGGCTTGCCGGACGAGCAGTACTTC. As protein: CASSSAGLPDEQYF.

This clonotype showed up just a few times. The chain joins TRBV29-1 to TRBJ2-3, with TRBD2 as a possible D gene (7 bases). V lost 0 bases to trimming and J lost 5 bases, with 12 bases between them. From germline, CDR1 is SQVTM and CDR2 ANQGSEA. CDR3 length: 14 residues. The CDR3 loop reads CSVEDAGALDTQYF. CDR3 nucleotides: TGCAGCGTTGAAGATGCGGGGGCCTTAGATACGCAGTATTTT.

This chain uses TRBV28 with TRBJ2-2, with 11 positions matching TRBD1. The CDR3 contains 17 residues. Losses at the gene ends were 5 bases for V and 6 bases for J; bases not matched to a gene: 11. Germline assignment: CDR1 MDHEN and CDR2 SYDVKM. The CDR3 protein is CASSLTHGQGASGELFF. CDR3 DNA sequence: TGTGCCAGCAGTCTTACCCACGGACAGGGGGCTTCCGGGGAGCTGTTTTTT. The full variable domain, completed using reference TRBV28 and TRBJ2-2, is DVKVTQSSRYLVKRTGEKVFLECVQDMDHENMFWYRQDPGLGLRLIYFSYDVKMKEKGDIPEGYSVSREKKERFSLILESASTNQTSMYLCASSLTHGQGASGELFFGEGSRLTVL.